The sequence of this T cell receptor beta chain was determined in a study of shared T cell receptors in the human thymus. Here immunoSEQ multiplex PCR was the method, and the copy in TCRdb shows in-frame clones only, minus some. The sample records about 730,000 clones, 70% to 90% being singletons. This clone appeared a few times. The CDR3 has 15 residues. The germline V and J ends were trimmed by 2 bases and 8 bases, with 13 bases remaining between them. Germline V gene lookup returns CDR1 LNHDA and CDR2 SQIVND (reference sequence). These data are also associated with another study on human thymus T cells.

The sample taken for sequencing was thymocytes. The chain links TRBV19 to TRBJ1-6; the D gene is possibly TRBD1 (5 bases). This TCR derives from a girl under three years old with a congenital heart defect. As DNA, the CDR3 is TGTGCCAGTAGTATATTGGGGCAGTTGGATTCACCCCTCCACTTT. It codes for CASSILGQLDSPLHF.